The next 21 T cell receptor beta chains were all read from a single sample in a study of blood T cell repertoires in COVID-19. Repertoires were generated with immunoSEQ multiplex PCR, while TCRdb's copy carries only in-frame clones and drops some. The sample includes some 77,000 clones, roughly 79% seen only once; the top ten take approximately 20%. Material: peripheral blood. These receptors were collected from a woman aged 70-85 years with acute or convalescent COVID-19.

V and J are TRBV5-1 and TRBJ2-1; TRBD2 matches 7 bases. V shed 0 bases, J shed 4 bases, and the junction held 4 bases outside the gene matches. This CDR3 has 15 amino acids. Germline lookup yields CDR1 SGHRS and CDR2 YFSETQ. The CDR3 loop is CASSLEQRGYNEQFF. CDR3 nucleotides: TGCGCCAGCAGCTTGGAACAGCGGGGATACAATGAGCAGTTCTTC. Full variable domain (remainder filled in from reference TRBV5-1 and TRBJ2-1): KAGVTQTPRYLIKTRGQQVTLSCSPISGHRSVSWYQQTPGQGLQFLFEYFSETQRNKGNFPGRFSGRQFSNSRSEMNVSTLELGDSALYLCASSLEQRGYNEQFFGPGTRLTVL.

This chain connects TRBV27 to TRBJ2-3, with D tentatively TRBD2 (6 bases). Germline V gives CDR1 MNHEY, CDR2 SMNVEV (reference sequence). The CDR3 sequence is 14 residues long. The ends were cut back, 6 bases at V and 2 bases at J, with 12 bases in the middle. CDR3 in DNA: TGTGCCAGCAGGGTCCTAGCGATCACAGATACGCAGTATTTT. Residues: CASRVLAITDTQYF.

V gene TRBV19 combines with J gene TRBJ2-5, with a tentative D call TRBD2 (5 bases). The V end lost 3 bases, the J end lost 1 base, and 12 bases lay between the germline ends. In germline, CDR1 is LNHDA, CDR2 SQIVND (reference sequence). This CDR3 region has 15 residues. CDR3 nucleotide sequence: TGTGCCAGTAGTATGCGGACTGACCTCCAAGAGACCCAGTACTTC. This codes for CASSMRTDLQETQYF.

This chain joins TRBV6-2 or TRBV6-3 and TRBJ1-2; D is unresolved. Germline V CDR1 and CDR2: MNHEY, SVGEGT. This CDR3 is built from 12 residues. The germline V and J ends were trimmed by 5 bases and 4 bases, with 8 bases remaining between them. CDR3 amino acids: CASSRTAYGYTF. The CDR3 nucleotides read TGTGCCAGCAGTCGAACAGCCTATGGCTACACCTTC.

The rearrangement joins TRBV10-3 to TRBJ2-7; D not resolved. V was shortened by 11 bases and J by 7 bases, with 15 bases between the two germline ends. The CDR3 is made up of 11 amino acids. The germline CDR1 and CDR2 sequences are ENHRY and SYGVKD. CDR3 in amino acids: CASAEQQEQYF. CDR3 DNA: TGTGCCTCGGCTGAACAGCAGGAGCAGTACTTC.

V is TRBV30 and J is TRBJ1-1; maybe TRBD1 (5 bases). This CDR3 has 13 amino acids. Trimming removed 0 bases from V and 1 base from J, with 6 bases in between. Per germline, CDR1 GTSNPN and CDR2 SVGIG (reference sequence). The CDR3 nucleotides read TGTGCCTGGAGTGTAGGACAGAACACTGAAGCTTTCTTT. Protein sequence: CAWSVGQNTEAFF.

This sequence joins TRBV27 and TRBJ1-1, with D maybe TRBD1 (5 bases). Germline V gene sequence: CDR1 MNHEY, CDR2 SMNVEV (reference sequence). The CDR3 spans 16 residues. The germline V and J ends were trimmed by 3 bases and 1 base, with 15 bases remaining between them. CDR3 loop: CASSLGPGRGNTEAFF. CDR3 DNA: TGTGCCAGCAGTTTGGGCCCGGGGAGGGGGAACACTGAAGCTTTCTTT.

The chain links TRBV3-1 (or the pseudogene TRBV3-2) to TRBJ2-1; a weak D match, TRBD1 (6 bases). The CDR3 length is 16 residues. Trimming stripped 1 base from V and 4 bases from J, with 14 bases between. Germline V gene data show CDR1 as LGHDT and CDR2 as YNNKEL (reference sequence). The CDR3 nucleotides read TGTGCCAGCAGCCAAGTGCCCTTAGGGGGATACAATGAGCAGTTCTTC. Its translation: CASSQVPLGGYNEQFF.

This rearrangement joins TRBV6-4 to TRBJ2-1, with D perhaps TRBD2 (5 bases). The germline V gene encodes CDR1 MRHNA and CDR2 SNTAGT. V was cut by 5 bases and J by 4 bases, with 9 bases left in between. This CDR3 spans 13 amino acids. Here the CDR3 DNA reads TGTGCCAGCAGTAGGGAGCGGTACAATGAGCAGTTCTTC. As protein: CASSRERYNEQFF.

J is TRBJ2-2 and V is TRBV12-5, with 9 bases identical to TRBD2. J gave up 4 bases and V 6 bases, and 12 bases lay outside the gene matches. Looked up from germline, CDR1 is LGHNT and CDR2 is FRNRAP. The length of the CDR3 is 17 residues. The CDR3 loop is CASGTTGVAGATGELFF. CDR3 in DNA: TGTGCTAGTGGGACCACCGGGGTAGCGGGAGCCACCGGGGAGCTGTTTTTT.

The gene calls are TRBV11-2 and TRBJ2-7, with TRBD2 matching 8 bases. Germline V CDR1 and CDR2: SGHAT, FQNNGV. This CDR3 has 15 amino acids. V dropped 5 bases and J dropped 0; count of bases not matched to a gene: 6. The CDR3 region has the DNA TGTGCCAGCAGCCCAGAGCGGGGGAGCTCCTACGAGCAGTACTTC. It yields the protein CASSPERGSSYEQYF.

The chain couples TRBV6-4 to TRBJ1-4; 10 nucleotides align to TRBD1. The CDR3 extends over 13 amino acids. Germline V gene lookup returns CDR1 MRHNA and CDR2 SNTAGT. Trimming removed 9 bases from V and 7 bases from J; junction bases left unmatched: 5. The chain's CDR3 is CASKRDRGEKLFF. CDR3 in DNA: TGTGCCAGTAAACGGGACAGGGGTGAAAAACTGTTTTTT.

The V and J genes are TRBV24-1 and TRBJ1-2; 8 nucleotides align to TRBD1. V trimming: 5 bases; J trimming: 7 bases; junction bases outside the gene matches: 8. The germline gives CDR1 KGHDR, CDR2 SFDVKD. The CDR3 is 14 residues long. In nucleotides, the CDR3 is TGTGCCACCAGTGTCTCAGGGGGCCCGGGTGGCTACACCTTC. Its protein product is CATSVSGGPGGYTF.

The rearrangement joins TRBV7-6 to TRBJ2-7, with 11 bases lining up with TRBD2. J was trimmed by 5 bases and V by 5 bases; bases with no gene match: 8. The CDR3 sequence is 15 residues long. Looked up from germline, CDR1 is SGHVS and CDR2 is FNYEAQ. Here the CDR3 reads CASSLLLAGGHEQYF. DNA of the CDR3: TGTGCCAGCAGCCTACTTCTAGCGGGAGGCCACGAGCAGTACTTC.

This clone was recorded once. Because the CDR3's place on the DNA is in doubt, the DNA is left out and the CDR3 is given as listed by TCRdb. V is TRBV28 and J is TRBJ1-2; the DNA was not used to check the table's D call, TRBD1. The CDR3 length is 13 residues, termini included. Looked up from germline, CDR1 is MDHEN and CDR2 is SYDVKM. The CDR3 is CASTFGQGAPHTF.

This clone was picked up one time. This chain connects TRBV30 to TRBJ1-2; D is unclear. V shed 2 bases and J shed 5 bases, with 9 bases lying between them. Germline CDR1 and CDR2: GTSNPN and SVGIG (reference sequence). This CDR3 region has 12 residues. CDR3 nucleotides: TGTGCCTGGAGTCATACTCTATATGGCTACACCTTC. This codes for CAWSHTLYGYTF.

As to this clone: In the same sample, other DNA sequences code for this CDR3. This chain links TRBV19 with TRBJ2-7, with 8 bases identical to TRBD1. The CDR3 runs 13 residues. V gave up 10 bases and J gave up 1 base; unmatched junction bases: 6. CDR1 and CDR2 (germline): LNHDA, SQIVND (reference sequence). Here the CDR3 reads CATKGTGSYEQYF. The CDR3 coding sequence is TGTGCCACCAAAGGGACAGGTTCCTACGAGCAGTACTTC.

The rearrangement links TRBV28 to TRBJ1-6; the D gene is possibly TRBD1 (5 bases). Per germline, CDR1 MDHEN and CDR2 SYDVKM. Trimming left V 5 bases short and J 7 bases short, with 18 bases between. This CDR3 is built from 16 residues. This CDR3 is CASSARVGNSNSPLHF. As DNA, the CDR3 is TGTGCCAGCAGTGCCAGGGTGGGGAACTCAAATTCACCCCTCCACTTT.

The chain has TRBV2 and TRBJ1-4, with TRBD1 identical over 9 bases. Per germline, CDR1 SNHLY and CDR2 FYNNEI. This CDR3 has 15 residues. The trim removed 7 bases at V and 8 bases at J, leaving 11 bases unmatched. CDR3 region: CASTSRGQGHEKLFF. The CDR3 coding sequence is TGTGCCAGCACCTCCCGGGGACAGGGACACGAAAAACTGTTTTTT.

This chain links TRBV28 with TRBJ2-4; tentatively, D is TRBD1 (6 bases). Germline V CDR1 and CDR2: MDHEN, SYDVKM. The CDR3 covers 14 residues. The germline V and J ends were trimmed by 8 bases and 0 bases, with 11 bases remaining between them. In DNA form, the CDR3 reads TGTGCCAGCGGGAGAGGGGGAGCCAAAAACATTCAGTACTTC. Translated: CASGRGGAKNIQYF.

This chain connects TRBV28 to TRBJ1-5; 7 bases fit TRBD1. Germline trimming cut 8 bases from V and 0 bases from J; bases unmatched to any gene: 10. CDR1 is MDHEN, CDR2 SYDVKM, per germline. The CDR3 has 16 residues. The CDR3 reads CASLDRTGYSNQPQHF. As DNA, the CDR3 is TGTGCCAGCCTAGACCGGACAGGCTATAGCAATCAGCCCCAGCATTTT.